These T cell receptor beta chains were read from a single sample in a study of naive and memory T cell subsets. Via MiXCR, TCRdb re-called the UMI-ligation and nested PCR reads, giving one row per CDR3 protein. Of about 99,000 distinct CDR3 sequences listed, approximately 15% are singletons. Sequenced: naive CD8+ T cells from blood. Receptors were obtained from a human donor in good health. Each CDR3 is given without its conserved first and last residue.

V: TRBV15
J: TRBJ1-5
CDR3: ATSSTGNQPQH

V: TRBV6-2/TRBV6-3
J: TRBJ2-1
CDR3: ASSYPQLRWSLGDNEQF

V: TRBV7-6
J: TRBJ2-5
CDR3: ASSLLTQETQY

V: TRBV28
J: TRBJ2-5
CDR3: ASSFTGGEETQY

V: TRBV19
J: TRBJ2-1
CDR3: ASSAGMSSYNEQF

V: TRBV2
J: TRBJ2-3
CDR3: ASTPGTWSSTDTQY

V: TRBV4-3
J: TRBJ2-1
CDR3: ASSLWGDEQF

V: TRBV19
J: TRBJ1-1
CDR3: ASSPYRGDTEAF

V: TRBV9
J: TRBJ2-1
CDR3: ASSPRRGLNNEQF

V: TRBV3-1
J: TRBJ1-1
CDR3: ASSQGWMLPEAF

V: TRBV24-1
J: TRBJ2-1
CDR3: ATGRGIRNEQF

V: TRBV19
J: TRBJ2-2
CDR3: ASSIGRQSVFTGELF

V: TRBV29-1
J: TRBJ2-7
CDR3: SVSGKSGREQY

V: TRBV15
J: TRBJ1-4
CDR3: ATGDGRNEKLF

V: TRBV7-9
J: TRBJ1-2
CDR3: ASSPVGDPGYGYT

V: TRBV12-3/TRBV12-4
J: TRBJ1-1
CDR3: ASSGGLGTEAF

V: TRBV24-1
J: TRBJ1-2
CDR3: ATSDGPGSSGGYT

V: TRBV30
J: TRBJ2-1
CDR3: AWSPSGHEQF

V: TRBV24-1
J: TRBJ1-1
CDR3: AITRGASTEAF

V: TRBV6-6
J: TRBJ1-5
CDR3: ASSYSVPPEPQH

V: TRBV7-8
J: TRBJ2-1
CDR3: AGSSGPSTYNEQF

V: TRBV4-3
J: TRBJ1-6
CDR3: ASSQVRDSPLH